Each of the 21 T cell receptor beta chains below was sequenced from the same sample in a study of beta chain features in type 1 diabetes. Every bit of the isolated RNA underwent reverse transcription, so sequencing read expressed TCRB transcripts. Measured with immunoSEQ multiplex PCR; TCRdb has only the in-frame clones, and not every one. The sample records hundreds of thousands of clones, roughly 16% being singletons. Sequencing used naive CD4+ T cells from blood. The receptors derive from a man aged 18 to 35 in good health.

This clone has more than one count but fewer than ten. The chain joins TRBV7-9 to TRBJ2-1; tentatively, D is TRBD2 (6 bases). V was shortened by 3 bases and J by 4 bases, with 19 bases between the two germline ends. Germline CDR1 is SEHNR and CDR2 is FQNEAQ (reference sequence). The CDR3 runs 17 residues. CDR3 sequence reads: CASSFGGRTLQYNEQFF. The CDR3, as DNA: TGTGCCAGCAGCTTCGGAGGGCGGACCCTACAATACAATGAGCAGTTCTTC. Full variable domain (remainder filled in from reference TRBV7-9 and TRBJ2-1): DTGVSQNPRHKITKRGQNVTFRCDPISEHNRLYWYRQTLGQGPEFLTYFQNEAQLEKSRLLSDRFSAERPKGSFSTLEIQRTEQGDSAMYLCASSFGGRTLQYNEQFFGPGTRLTVL.

The chain employs TRBV14 and TRBJ1-2; 9 bases are shared with TRBD1. This CDR3 contains 14 residues. Germline CDR1 is SGHDN and CDR2 is FVKESK. Trimming removed 4 bases from V and 5 bases from J; junction bases left unmatched: 5. The CDR3 here is CASSPGTGRYGYTF. The CDR3 DNA sequence: TGTGCCAGCAGCCCCGGGACAGGGAGATATGGCTACACCTTC.

This clone was picked up a small number of times. The rearrangement joins TRBV6-1 to TRBJ1-1; 7 bases are a match to TRBD1. Germline V gene sequence: CDR1 MNHNS, CDR2 SASEGT. The CDR3 loop spans 15 amino acids. Trimming took 6 bases from V and 1 from J; bases not matched to a gene: 8. CDR3 in DNA: TGTGCCAGCAGACCACGGGACAGCAGGAACACTGAAGCTTTCTTT. Its translation is CASRPRDSRNTEAFF.

This clone was counted a few times. This rearrangement joins TRBV9 to TRBJ1-6, with a possible D match to TRBD1 (5 bases). This CDR3 spans 14 amino acids. V was clipped by 1 base and J by 10 bases, with 12 bases between them. Germline CDR1 reads SGDLS; CDR2 reads YYNGEE. DNA for the CDR3: TGTGCCAGCAGCGTAAGGGGCTCGGCGTCACCCCTCCACTTT. Protein product: CASSVRGSASPLHF. Looking up the rest from reference TRBV9 and TRBJ1-6 gives the full variable domain: DSGVTQTPKHLITATGQRVTLRCSPRSGDLSVYWYQQSLDQGLQFLIQYYNGEERAKGNILERFSAQQFPDLHSELNLSSLELGDSALYFCASSVRGSASPLHFGNGTRLTVT.

The chain couples TRBV9 to TRBJ2-1; 10 bases agree with TRBD2. V was clipped by 0 bases and J by 1 base; unmatched bases: 4. Germline V gene data show CDR1 as SGDLS and CDR2 as YYNGEE. The CDR3 has 17 amino acids. This CDR3 reads CASSVASGSVSYNEQFF. CDR3 in DNA: TGTGCCAGCAGCGTAGCTAGCGGGAGTGTTTCCTACAATGAGCAGTTCTTC.

The chain combines TRBV28 with TRBJ2-7, with D possibly matching TRBD1 (6 bases). V lost 3 bases and J lost 0, with 18 bases in between. Germline V CDR1 and CDR2: MDHEN, SYDVKM. The CDR3 spans 17 residues. CDR3 region: CASSLPLGQGHSYEQYF. The CDR3 DNA reads as TGTGCCAGCAGTTTGCCACTGGGGCAGGGGCACTCCTACGAGCAGTACTTC.

Comments on this clone: Mismatch with germline at one junction end may stem from a read error. The same CDR3 can be traced to other DNA sequences in this sample. The chain employs TRBV4-2 and TRBJ1-1; D perhaps matches TRBD1 (5 bases). Germline assignment: CDR1 LGHNA and CDR2 YNFKEQ. The CDR3 sequence is 14 residues long. The chain's CDR3 is CASSLRTLNTEAFF. CDR3 DNA: TGTGCCAGCAGCCTCCGGACACTGAATACTGAAGCTTTCTTT.

The V call is TRBV29-1, the J call TRBJ1-4, with no clear D. V lost 8 bases and J lost 6, with 10 bases in between. The germline CDR1 and CDR2 sequences are SQVTM and ANQGSEA. This CDR3 region has 11 residues. The CDR3 loop reads CSTLRDEKLFF. CDR3 bases: TGCAGCACACTCCGCGATGAAAAACTGTTTTTT.

This chain joins TRBV9 and TRBJ1-3, with unresolved D. This CDR3 has 15 residues. Per germline, CDR1 SGDLS and CDR2 YYNGEE. V was cut by 3 bases and J by 0 bases, with 10 bases left in between. The chain's CDR3 is CASSARVGSGNTIYF. In nucleotides, the CDR3 is TGTGCCAGCAGCGCAAGAGTGGGCTCTGGAAACACCATATATTTT.

The V gene is TRBV9, the J gene TRBJ1-5, with D perhaps TRBD1 (5 bases). Trimming removed 3 bases at V and 3 bases at J, with 16 bases between. The CDR3 runs 16 residues. The germline V gene has CDR1 SGDLS and CDR2 YYNGEE. CDR3 sequence: CASSDSSGAHNQPQHF. CDR3 in DNA: TGTGCCAGCAGCGACTCTTCCGGGGCTCACAATCAGCCCCAGCATTTT.

The chain employs TRBV11-2 and TRBJ2-1, with D perhaps assigned TRBD1 or TRBD2 (6 bases each). Germline-derived CDR1 and CDR2 are SGHAT and FQNNGV. Deletions cut 5 bases from V and 1 base from J, with 9 bases between. CDR3 length: 14 amino acids. The CDR3 DNA reads TGTGCCAGCAGCCGCGGGACATCCTACAATGAGCAGTTCTTC. Amino acids: CASSRGTSYNEQFF.

This clone was counted only a few times. The chain combines TRBV7-9 with TRBJ2-1, with 8 bases lining up with TRBD2. Germline V gene sequence: CDR1 SEHNR, CDR2 FQNEAQ (reference sequence). CDR3 length equals 19 residues. Trimming took 3 bases from V and 0 from J; bases not matched to a gene: 13. CDR3 sequence reads: CASSFPSGVAGSSYNEQFF. Here the CDR3 DNA reads TGTGCCAGCAGCTTCCCGAGTGGGGTAGCGGGAAGCTCCTACAATGAGCAGTTCTTC.

The rearrangement joins TRBV30 to TRBJ2-7; TRBD1 matches at 8 bases. Germline V gene lookup returns CDR1 GTSNPN and CDR2 SVGIG (reference sequence). V was pared by 4 bases and J by 9 bases, with 14 bases of the junction left unmatched. This CDR3 is 14 amino acids long. The CDR3 bases are TGTGCCTGGAAGGGGGCTGGACAGGGCTTCGCGCAGTACTTC. Translation: CAWKGAGQGFAQYF.

This sequence joins TRBV11-2 and TRBJ1-5; D is undetermined. Trimming left V 0 bases short and J 6 bases short, with 9 bases between. Germline V gene lookup returns CDR1 SGHAT and CDR2 FQNNGV. This CDR3 has 14 residues. CDR3 coding DNA: TGTGCCAGCAGCTTAGACAGGATGTCTCAGCCCCAGCATTTT. It translates to CASSLDRMSQPQHF.

The chain couples TRBV29-1 to TRBJ2-7; D gene uncertain. CDR1 is SQVTM, CDR2 ANQGSEA, per germline. Trimming stripped 6 bases from V and 0 bases from J, with 9 bases between. The CDR3 loop spans 12 amino acids. In nucleotides, the CDR3 is TGCAGCGTCTCAGTGAGCTCCTACGAGCAGTACTTC. Translating it yields CSVSVSSYEQYF.

This clone was seen more than once but under ten times. This chain joins TRBV7-8 and TRBJ2-7; D call uncertain. With 2 bases removed from V and 0 bases from J, the gap between germline ends came to 8 bases. The CDR3 length is 14 residues. The germline V gene has CDR1 SGHVS and CDR2 FQNEAQ. The DNA for the CDR3 is TGTGCCAGCAGCTTAAAACTGAGCTCCTACGAGCAGTACTTC. Protein product: CASSLKLSSYEQYF.

This clone was found a few times. V and J are TRBV10-3 and TRBJ2-7; 9 bases match TRBD1. This CDR3 region has 14 residues. Trimming removed 6 bases from V and 3 bases from J; junction bases left unmatched: 6. Germline CDR1 ENHRY, CDR2 SYGVKD. In DNA, the CDR3 is TGTGCCATCAGGCATCCGGACAGGGGCTACGAGCAGTACTTC. It codes for CAIRHPDRGYEQYF.

This chain links TRBV6-5 with TRBJ1-1, with D unresolved. V lost 0 bases to trimming and J lost 1 base, with 9 bases between them. The germline V gene has CDR1 MNHEY and CDR2 SVGAGI. The CDR3 totals 15 residues. The CDR3 DNA follows: TGTGCCAGCAGTTACTCTCGGGGAGGGAACACTGAAGCTTTCTTT. This codes for CASSYSRGGNTEAFF.

The CDR3, as DNA: TGTGCCAGCTCACGAGGACCGGACAGGGCTTATGGCTACACCTTC. Its translation: CASSRGPDRAYGYTF. This chain joins TRBV18 and TRBJ1-2, with 8 bases aligning to TRBD1. Germline assignment: CDR1 KGHSH and CDR2 LQKENI. The length of the CDR3 is 15 residues. J was trimmed by 5 bases and V by 4 bases; bases with no gene match: 9.

CDR3 in DNA: TGCGCCAGCAGCCCGTATGTTTATTATGAGCAGTTCTTC. This sequence encodes CASSPYVYYEQFF. The chain links TRBV4-1 to TRBJ2-1; the D is unclear. Per germline, CDR1 MGHRA and CDR2 YSYEKL. CDR3 length: 13 residues. V dropped 4 bases and J dropped 8 bases, with 12 bases sitting between them.

The gene calls are TRBV2 and TRBJ1-2; 7 bases match TRBD1. CDR3 length: 14 amino acids. The ends lost 3 bases at V and 6 bases at J; junction bases unmatched: 7. Germline loops: CDR1 SNHLY, CDR2 FYNNEI. The CDR3 spells CASSEWEGADGYTF. DNA of the CDR3: TGTGCCAGCAGTGAGTGGGAGGGGGCCGATGGCTACACCTTC.